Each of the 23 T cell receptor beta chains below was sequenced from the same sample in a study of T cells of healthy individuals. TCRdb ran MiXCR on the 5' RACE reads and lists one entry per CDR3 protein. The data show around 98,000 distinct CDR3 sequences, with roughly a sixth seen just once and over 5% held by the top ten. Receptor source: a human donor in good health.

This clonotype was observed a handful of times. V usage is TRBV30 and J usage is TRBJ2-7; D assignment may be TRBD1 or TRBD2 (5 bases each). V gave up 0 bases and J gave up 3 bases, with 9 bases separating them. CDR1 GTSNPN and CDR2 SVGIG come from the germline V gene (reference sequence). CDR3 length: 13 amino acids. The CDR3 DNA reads TGTGCCTGGAGTGTCCGGGACGGCTACGAGCAGTACTTC. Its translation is CAWSVRDGYEQYF.

In nucleotides, the CDR3 is TGCGCCAGCAGCCAAGTTGGGAGAGGGACCGGGGAGCTGTTTTTT. Residues: CASSQVGRGTGELFF. The chain carries TRBV4-3 and TRBJ2-2, with a tentative D call TRBD2 (5 bases). CDR1 is LGHNA, CDR2 YSLEER, per germline. The CDR3 has 15 residues. V dropped 1 base and J dropped 5 bases, with 11 bases sitting between them.

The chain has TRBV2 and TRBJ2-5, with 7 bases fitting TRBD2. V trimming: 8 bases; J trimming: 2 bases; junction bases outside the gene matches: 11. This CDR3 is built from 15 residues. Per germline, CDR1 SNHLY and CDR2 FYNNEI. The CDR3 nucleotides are TGTGCCAGCTTCCCTGGGGGGGTTATTCAAGAGACCCAGTACTTC. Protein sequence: CASFPGGVIQETQYF.

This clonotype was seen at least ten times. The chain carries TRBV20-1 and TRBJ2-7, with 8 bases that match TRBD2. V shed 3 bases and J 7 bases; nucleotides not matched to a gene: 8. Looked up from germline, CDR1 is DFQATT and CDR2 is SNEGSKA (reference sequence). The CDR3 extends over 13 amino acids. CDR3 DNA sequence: TGCAGTGCTAGGGGAGCGGGAGCGGGGGAGCAGTACTTC. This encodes CSARGAGAGEQYF.

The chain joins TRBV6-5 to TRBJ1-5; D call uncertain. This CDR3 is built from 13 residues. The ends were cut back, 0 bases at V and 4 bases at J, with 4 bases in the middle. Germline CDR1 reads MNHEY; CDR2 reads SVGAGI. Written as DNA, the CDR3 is TGTGCCAGCAGTTACTCGCCGAATCAGCCCCAGCATTTT. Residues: CASSYSPNQPQHF.

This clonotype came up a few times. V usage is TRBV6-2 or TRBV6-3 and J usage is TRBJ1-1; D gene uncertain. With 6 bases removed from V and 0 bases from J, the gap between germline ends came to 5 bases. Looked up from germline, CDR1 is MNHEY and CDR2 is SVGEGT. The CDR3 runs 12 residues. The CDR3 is CASRPLNTEAFF. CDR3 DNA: TGTGCCAGCAGACCATTGAACACTGAAGCTTTCTTT.

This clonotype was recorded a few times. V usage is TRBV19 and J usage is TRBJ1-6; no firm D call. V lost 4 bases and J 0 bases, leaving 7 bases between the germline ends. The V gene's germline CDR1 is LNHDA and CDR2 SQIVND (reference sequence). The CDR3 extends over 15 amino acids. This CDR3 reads CASSTHLSYNSPLHF. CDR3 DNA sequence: TGTGCCAGTAGTACCCATCTCTCCTATAATTCACCCCTCCACTTT.

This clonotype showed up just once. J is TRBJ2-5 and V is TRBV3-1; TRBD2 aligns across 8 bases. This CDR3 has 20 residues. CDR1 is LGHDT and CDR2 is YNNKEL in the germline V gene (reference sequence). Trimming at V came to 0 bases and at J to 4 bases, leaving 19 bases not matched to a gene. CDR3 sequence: CASSQEGGQAGVWIRETQYF. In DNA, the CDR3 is TGTGCCAGCAGCCAAGAAGGTGGTCAAGCGGGAGTTTGGATACGAGAGACCCAGTACTTC.

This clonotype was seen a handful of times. CDR3 sequence reads: CASSWKGRVTEAFF. CDR3 nucleotide sequence: TGTGCCAGCAGTTGGAAGGGGCGCGTAACTGAAGCTTTCTTT. The chain couples TRBV6-6 to TRBJ1-1; maybe TRBD1 (5 bases). The CDR3 has 14 residues. The V end was cut by 4 bases, the J end by 5 bases, with 14 bases between. Germline assignment: CDR1 MNHNY and CDR2 SVGAGI (reference sequence).

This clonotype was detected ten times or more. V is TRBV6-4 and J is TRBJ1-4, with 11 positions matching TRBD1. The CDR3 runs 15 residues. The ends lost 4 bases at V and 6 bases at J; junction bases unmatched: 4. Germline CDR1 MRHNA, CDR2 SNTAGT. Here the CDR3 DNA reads TGTGCCAGCAGTGTCGGACAGGGGGCGGATGAAAAACTGTTTTTT. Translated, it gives CASSVGQGADEKLFF.

Here the CDR3 DNA reads TGTGCCAGCAGCTTTTCTCCGGGACAGGGAAGCTATGGCTACACCTTC. Its translation: CASSFSPGQGSYGYTF. The genes are TRBV7-2 and TRBJ1-2, with TRBD1 matching over 9 bases. CDR1 and CDR2 from the germline V gene are SGHTA and FQGNSA. The ends lost 3 bases at V and 4 bases at J; junction bases unmatched: 9. CDR3 size: 16 residues.

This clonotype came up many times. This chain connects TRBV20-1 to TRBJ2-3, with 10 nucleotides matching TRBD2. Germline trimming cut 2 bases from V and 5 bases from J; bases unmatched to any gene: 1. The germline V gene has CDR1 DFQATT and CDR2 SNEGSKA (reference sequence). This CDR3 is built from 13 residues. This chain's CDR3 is CSARLAGVDTQYF. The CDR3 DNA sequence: TGCAGTGCTAGACTAGCGGGAGTAGATACGCAGTATTTT.

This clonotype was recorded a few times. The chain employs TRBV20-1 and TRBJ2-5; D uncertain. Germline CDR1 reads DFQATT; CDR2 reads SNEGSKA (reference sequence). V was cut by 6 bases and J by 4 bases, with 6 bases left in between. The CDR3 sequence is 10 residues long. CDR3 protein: CSALRETQYF. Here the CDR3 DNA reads TGCAGTGCCTTACGAGAGACCCAGTACTTC.

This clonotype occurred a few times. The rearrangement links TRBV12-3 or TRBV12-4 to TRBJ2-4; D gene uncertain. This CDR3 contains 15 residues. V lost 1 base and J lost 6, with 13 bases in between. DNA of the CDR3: TGTGCCAGCAGTTTAGACCCTACCAGAGGAAACATTCAGTACTTC. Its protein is CASSLDPTRGNIQYF.

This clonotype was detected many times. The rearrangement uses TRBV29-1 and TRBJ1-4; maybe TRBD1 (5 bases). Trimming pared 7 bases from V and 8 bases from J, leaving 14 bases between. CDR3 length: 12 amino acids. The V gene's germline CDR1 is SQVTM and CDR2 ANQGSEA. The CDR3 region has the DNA TGCAGCGCCTCCGGGACTGTCGAAAAACTGTTTTTT. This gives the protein CSASGTVEKLFF. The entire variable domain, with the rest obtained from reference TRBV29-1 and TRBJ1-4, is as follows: SAVISQKPSRDICQRGTSLTIQCQVDSQVTMMFWYRQQPGQSLTLIATANQGSEATYESGFVIDKFPISRPNLTFSTLTVSNMSPEDSSIYLCSASGTVEKLFFGSGTQLSVL.

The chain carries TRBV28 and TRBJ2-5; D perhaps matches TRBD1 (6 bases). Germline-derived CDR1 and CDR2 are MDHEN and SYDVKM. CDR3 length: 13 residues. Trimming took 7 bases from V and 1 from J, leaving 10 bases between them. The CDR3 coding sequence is TGTGCCAGCACCTCAGGGGCCCAAGAGACCCAGTACTTC. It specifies CASTSGAQETQYF. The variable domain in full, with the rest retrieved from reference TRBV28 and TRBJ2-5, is DVKVTQSSRYLVKRTGEKVFLECVQDMDHENMFWYRQDPGLGLRLIYFSYDVKMKEKGDIPEGYSVSREKKERFSLILESASTNQTSMYLCASTSGAQETQYFGPGTRLLVL.

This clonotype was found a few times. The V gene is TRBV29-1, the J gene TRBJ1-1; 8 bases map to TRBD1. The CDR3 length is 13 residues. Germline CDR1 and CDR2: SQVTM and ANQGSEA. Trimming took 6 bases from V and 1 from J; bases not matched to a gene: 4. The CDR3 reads CSVTTGGNTEAFF. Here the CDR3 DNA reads TGCAGCGTGACTACAGGGGGGAACACTGAAGCTTTCTTT.

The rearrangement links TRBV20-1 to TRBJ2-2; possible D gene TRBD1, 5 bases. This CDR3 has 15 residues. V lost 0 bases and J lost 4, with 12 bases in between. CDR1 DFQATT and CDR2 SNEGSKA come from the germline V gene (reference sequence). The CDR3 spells CSARDLGRATGELFF. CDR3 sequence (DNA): TGCAGTGCTAGAGATCTGGGCAGGGCCACCGGGGAGCTGTTTTTT.

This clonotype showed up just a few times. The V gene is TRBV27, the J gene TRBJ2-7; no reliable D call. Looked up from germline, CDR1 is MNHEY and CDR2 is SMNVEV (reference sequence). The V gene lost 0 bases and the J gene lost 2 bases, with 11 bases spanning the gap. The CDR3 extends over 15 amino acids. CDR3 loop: CASSLSGGPTYEQYF. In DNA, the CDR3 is TGTGCCAGCAGTTTATCTGGCGGCCCAACCTACGAGCAGTACTTC.

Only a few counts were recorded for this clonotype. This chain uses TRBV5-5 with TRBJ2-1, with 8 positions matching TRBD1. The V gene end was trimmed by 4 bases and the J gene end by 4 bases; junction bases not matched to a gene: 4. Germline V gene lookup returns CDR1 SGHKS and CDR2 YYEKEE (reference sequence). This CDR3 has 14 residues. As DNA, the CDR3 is TGTGCCAGCAGCGTGACAGGGGTTTACAATGAGCAGTTCTTC. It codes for CASSVTGVYNEQFF.

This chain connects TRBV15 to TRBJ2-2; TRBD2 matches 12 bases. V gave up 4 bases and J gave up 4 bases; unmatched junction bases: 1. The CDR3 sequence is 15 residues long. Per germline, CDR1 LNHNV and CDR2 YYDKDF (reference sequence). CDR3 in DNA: TGTGCCACCAGCAAACTAGCGGGGGGCACCGGGGAGCTGTTTTTT. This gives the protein CATSKLAGGTGELFF.

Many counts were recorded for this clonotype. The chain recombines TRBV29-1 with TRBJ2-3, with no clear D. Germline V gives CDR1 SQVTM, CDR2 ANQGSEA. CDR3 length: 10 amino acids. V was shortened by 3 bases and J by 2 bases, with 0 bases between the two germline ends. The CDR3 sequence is CSVDTDTQYF. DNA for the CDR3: TGCAGCGTTGACACAGATACGCAGTATTTT.

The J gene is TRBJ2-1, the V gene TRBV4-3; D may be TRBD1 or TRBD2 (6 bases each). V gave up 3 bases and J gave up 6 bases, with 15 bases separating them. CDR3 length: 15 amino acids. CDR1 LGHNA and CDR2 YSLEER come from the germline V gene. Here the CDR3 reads CASSHGGRVGNEQFF. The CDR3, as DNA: TGCGCCAGCAGCCATGGGGGGCGCGTTGGCAATGAGCAGTTCTTC.